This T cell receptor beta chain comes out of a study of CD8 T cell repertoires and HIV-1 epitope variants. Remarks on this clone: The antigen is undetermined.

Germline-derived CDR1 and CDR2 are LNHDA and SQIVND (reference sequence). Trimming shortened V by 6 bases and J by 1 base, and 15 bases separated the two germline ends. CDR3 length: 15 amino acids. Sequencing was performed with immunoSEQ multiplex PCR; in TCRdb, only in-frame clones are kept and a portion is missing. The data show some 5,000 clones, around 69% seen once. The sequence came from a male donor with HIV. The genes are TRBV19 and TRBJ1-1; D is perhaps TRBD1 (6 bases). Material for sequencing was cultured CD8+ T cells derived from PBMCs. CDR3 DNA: TGTGCCAGTAGGATACCTGGACAGCCGAACACTGAAGCTTTCTTT. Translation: CASRIPGQPNTEAFF.